The clone carrying this T cell receptor beta chain was counted at least ten times. This record comes from a study of T cells in Graves' hyperthyroidism and ophthalmopathy. Study at large: Prior to any treatment, at the point of initial diagnosis, peripheral blood was collected.

Disease duration was under 3 months in the ophthalmopathy patients, who also had a Clinical Activity Score of at least 3 and a NOSPECS grade of at least 4. Patients were excluded because of uncontrolled infection, other autoimmune disease, pregnancy or lactation. PBMCs stemmed from under 11 ml fresh peripheral blood. Amplified regions were TCR beta CDR3 sequences from RNA transcripts. The primer set for the first-round RT-PCR of the TCR CDR3 was HTBI. TCRdb processed the multiplex PCR reads anew with MiXCR; each CDR3 protein has one entry. The sample lists about 530,000 distinct CDR3 sequences, under 20% occurring once. Trimming at V came to 3 bases and at J to 10 bases, leaving 14 bases not matched to a gene. CDR1 and CDR2 from the germline V gene are MNHEY and SMNVEV (reference sequence). The CDR3 is made up of 17 amino acids.

The V and J genes are TRBV27 and TRBJ1-6; 8 nucleotides align to TRBD1. The sequencing input was blood. This clonotype was obtained from a woman under 30 with Graves' ophthalmopathy. CDR3 in amino acids: CASSFQGAGGVGSPLHF. The CDR3 nucleotides are TGTGCCAGCAGTTTTCAGGGGGCAGGGGGTGTCGGGTCACCCCTCCACTTT.